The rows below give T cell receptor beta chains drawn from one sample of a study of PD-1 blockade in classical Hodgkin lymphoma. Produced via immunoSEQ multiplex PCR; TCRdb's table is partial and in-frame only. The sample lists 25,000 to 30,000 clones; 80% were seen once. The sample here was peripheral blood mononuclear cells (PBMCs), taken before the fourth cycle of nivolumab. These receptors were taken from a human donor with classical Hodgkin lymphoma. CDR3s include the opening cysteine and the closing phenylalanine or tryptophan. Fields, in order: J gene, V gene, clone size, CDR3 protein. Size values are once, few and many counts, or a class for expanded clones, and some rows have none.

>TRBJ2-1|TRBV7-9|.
CASSSRPGLAGAGSNEQFF
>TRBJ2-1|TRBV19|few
CASSLRTSGTNEQFF
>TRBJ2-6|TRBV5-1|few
CASSSTGANVLTF
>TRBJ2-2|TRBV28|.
CASSLDLSLDTGELFF
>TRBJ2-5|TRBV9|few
CASSARATGARETQYF
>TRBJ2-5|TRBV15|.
CATSRDGGVEETQYF
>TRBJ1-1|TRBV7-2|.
CASSLTGRGVGRLNTEAFF
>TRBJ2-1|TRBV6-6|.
CASSHVRGNNEQFF
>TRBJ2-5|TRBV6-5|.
CASRGYQETQYF
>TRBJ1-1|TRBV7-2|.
CASGRRTEGAFF
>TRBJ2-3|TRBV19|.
CASSTSGSGRTDTQYF
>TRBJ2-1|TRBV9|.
CASSPNTDNEQFF
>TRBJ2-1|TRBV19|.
CASRGGGSSYNEQFF
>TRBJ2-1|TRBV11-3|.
CASSRDSNEQFF
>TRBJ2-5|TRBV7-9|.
CASSLSLGTSGNQYF
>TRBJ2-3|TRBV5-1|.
CASSITDTQYF
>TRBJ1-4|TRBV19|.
CASSIKAGGEKLFF
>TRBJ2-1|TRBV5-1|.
CASSLIGGNVGEQFF
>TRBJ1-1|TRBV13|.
CASSSSGGYGNTEAFF
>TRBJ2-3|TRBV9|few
CASSSTPNTQYF
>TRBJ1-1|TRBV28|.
CASSSRDRSEAFF
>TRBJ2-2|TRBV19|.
CASLTSAGTGELFF
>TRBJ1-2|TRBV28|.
CASTGVYGYTF
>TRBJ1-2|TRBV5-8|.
CASSDRASGGYTF
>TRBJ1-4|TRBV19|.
CASSAPGQGYEKLFF
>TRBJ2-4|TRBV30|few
CAWSAGHGQKNIQYF
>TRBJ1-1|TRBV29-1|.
CSVSWGENTEAFF
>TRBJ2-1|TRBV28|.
CASSPRLAGMLMGEQFF
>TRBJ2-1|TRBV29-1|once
CSVGTSGSMSAEQFF
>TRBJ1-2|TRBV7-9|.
CASSLGQGAIGYTF
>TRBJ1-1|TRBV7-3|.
CASSLSLGPAAEAFF
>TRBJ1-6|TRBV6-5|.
CASSLDRGRSPLHF
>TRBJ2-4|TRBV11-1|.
CASSGRDRVLPSAKNIQYF